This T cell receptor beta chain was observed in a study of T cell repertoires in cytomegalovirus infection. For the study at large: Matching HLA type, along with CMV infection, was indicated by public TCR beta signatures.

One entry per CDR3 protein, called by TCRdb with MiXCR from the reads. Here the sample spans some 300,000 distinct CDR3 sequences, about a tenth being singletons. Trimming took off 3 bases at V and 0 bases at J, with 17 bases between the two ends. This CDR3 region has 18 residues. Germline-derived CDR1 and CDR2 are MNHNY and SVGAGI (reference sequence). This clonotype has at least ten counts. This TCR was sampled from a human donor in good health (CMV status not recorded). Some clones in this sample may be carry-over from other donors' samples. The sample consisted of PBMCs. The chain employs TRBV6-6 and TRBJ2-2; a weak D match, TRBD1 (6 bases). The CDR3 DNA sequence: TGTGCCAGCAGTTATTCAGACAGGCCTTCAACGAACACCGGGGAGCTGTTTTTT. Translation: CASSYSDRPSTNTGELFF.